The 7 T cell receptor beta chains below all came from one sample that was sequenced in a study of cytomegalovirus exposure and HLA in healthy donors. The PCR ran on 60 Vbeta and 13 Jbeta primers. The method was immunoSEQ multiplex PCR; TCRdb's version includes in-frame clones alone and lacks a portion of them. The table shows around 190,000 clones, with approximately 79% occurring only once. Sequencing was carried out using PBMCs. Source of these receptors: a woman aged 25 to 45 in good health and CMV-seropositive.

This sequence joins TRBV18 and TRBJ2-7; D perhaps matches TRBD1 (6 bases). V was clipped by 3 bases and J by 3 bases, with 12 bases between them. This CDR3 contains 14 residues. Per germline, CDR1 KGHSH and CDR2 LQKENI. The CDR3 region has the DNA TGTGCCAGCTCACCCCGACAGGCCGACTACGAGCAGTACTTC. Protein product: CASSPRQADYEQYF.

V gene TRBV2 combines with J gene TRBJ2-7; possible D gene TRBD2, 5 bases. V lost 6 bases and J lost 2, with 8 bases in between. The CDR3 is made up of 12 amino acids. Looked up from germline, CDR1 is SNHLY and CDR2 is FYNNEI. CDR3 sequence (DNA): TGTGCCAGCAGATCCGGGACCTACGAGCAGTACTTC. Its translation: CASRSGTYEQYF.

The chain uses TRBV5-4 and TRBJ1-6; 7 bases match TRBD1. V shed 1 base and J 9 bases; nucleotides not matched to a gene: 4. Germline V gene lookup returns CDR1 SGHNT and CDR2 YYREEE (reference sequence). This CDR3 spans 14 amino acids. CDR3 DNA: TGTGCCAGCAGCTTGCAGGGGGGAGGTTCACCCCTCCACTTT. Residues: CASSLQGGGSPLHF.

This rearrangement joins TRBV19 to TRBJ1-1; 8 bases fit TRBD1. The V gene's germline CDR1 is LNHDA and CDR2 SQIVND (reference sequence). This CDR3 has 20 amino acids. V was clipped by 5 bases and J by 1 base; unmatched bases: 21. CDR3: CASSSFRGRERLYGNTEAFF. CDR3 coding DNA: TGTGCCAGTAGTTCTTTCAGGGGGCGAGAAAGGTTGTACGGGAACACTGAAGCTTTCTTT.

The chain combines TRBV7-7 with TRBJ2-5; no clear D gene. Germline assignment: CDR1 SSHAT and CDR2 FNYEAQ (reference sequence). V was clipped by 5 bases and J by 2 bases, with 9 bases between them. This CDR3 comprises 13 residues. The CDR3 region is CASSPWRQETQYF. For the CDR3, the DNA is TGTGCCAGCAGCCCTTGGAGACAAGAGACCCAGTACTTC.

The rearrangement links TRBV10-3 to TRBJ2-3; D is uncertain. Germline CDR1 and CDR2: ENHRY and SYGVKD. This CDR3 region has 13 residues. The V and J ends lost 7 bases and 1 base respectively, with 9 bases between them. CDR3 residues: CAIIDPGTDTQYF. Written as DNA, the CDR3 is TGTGCCATCATTGACCCTGGCACAGATACGCAGTATTTT.

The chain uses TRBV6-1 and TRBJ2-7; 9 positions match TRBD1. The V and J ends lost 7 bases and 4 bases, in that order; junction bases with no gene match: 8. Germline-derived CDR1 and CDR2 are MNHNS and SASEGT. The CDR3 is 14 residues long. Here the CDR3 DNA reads TGTGCCAGCATTCTACAGGGGGCCCTATACGAGCAGTACTTC. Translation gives CASILQGALYEQYF.